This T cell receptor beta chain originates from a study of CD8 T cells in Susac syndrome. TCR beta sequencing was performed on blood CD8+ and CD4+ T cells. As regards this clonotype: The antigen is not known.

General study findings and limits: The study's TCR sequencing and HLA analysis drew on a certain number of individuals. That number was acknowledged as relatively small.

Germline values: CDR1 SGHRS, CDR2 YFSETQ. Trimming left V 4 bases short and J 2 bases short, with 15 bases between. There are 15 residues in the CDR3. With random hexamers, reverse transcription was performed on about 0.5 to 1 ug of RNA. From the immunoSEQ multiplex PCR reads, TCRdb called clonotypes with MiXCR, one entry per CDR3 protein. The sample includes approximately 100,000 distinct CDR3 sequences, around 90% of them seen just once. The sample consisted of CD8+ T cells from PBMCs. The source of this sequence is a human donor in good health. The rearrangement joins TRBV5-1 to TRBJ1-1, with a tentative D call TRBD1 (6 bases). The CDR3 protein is CASSGSRTANTEAFF. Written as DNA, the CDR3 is TGCGCCAGCAGCGGTTCGCGGACAGCTAACACTGAAGCTTTCTTT. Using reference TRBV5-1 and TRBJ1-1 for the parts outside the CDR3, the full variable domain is KAGVTQTPRYLIKTRGQQVTLSCSPISGHRSVSWYQQTPGQGLQFLFEYFSETQRNKGNFPGRFSGRQFSNSRSEMNVSTLELGDSALYLCASSGSRTANTEAFFGQGTRLTVV.